This TCR beta chain was captured by sequencing in a study of CD8 T cell repertoires and HIV-1 epitope variants. Overall study context: Twenty-five autologous and known Gag and Nef epitope variant peptides each stimulated T cells separately. Epitopes were three Gag families plus Nef HW9 and YT9.

Turning to this clone: Antigen specificity is unknown.

V was clipped by 7 bases and J by 5 bases; unmatched bases: 14. CDR1 is SNHLY and CDR2 is FYNNEI in the germline V gene. The CDR3 spans 15 residues. Assay used: immunoSEQ multiplex PCR; TCRdb lists only in-frame clones, some missing. Among approximately 6,000 clones, about 64% were seen once, and the ten largest hold around 40%. The clonotype was recovered from a male donor with HIV. The chain employs TRBV2 and TRBJ2-7, with 7 bases aligning to TRBD2. Material: cultured CD8+ T cells derived from PBMCs. This CDR3 is CASIGFESSGNEQYF. The CDR3, as DNA: TGTGCCAGCATTGGATTCGAGTCTAGCGGTAACGAGCAGTACTTC. The whole variable domain, remainder taken from reference TRBV2 and TRBJ2-7, is EPEVTQTPSHQVTQMGQEVILRCVPISNHLYFYWYRQILGQKVEFLVSFYNNEISEKSEIFDDQFSVERPDGSNFTLKIRSTKLEDSAMYFCASIGFESSGNEQYFGPGTRLTVT.